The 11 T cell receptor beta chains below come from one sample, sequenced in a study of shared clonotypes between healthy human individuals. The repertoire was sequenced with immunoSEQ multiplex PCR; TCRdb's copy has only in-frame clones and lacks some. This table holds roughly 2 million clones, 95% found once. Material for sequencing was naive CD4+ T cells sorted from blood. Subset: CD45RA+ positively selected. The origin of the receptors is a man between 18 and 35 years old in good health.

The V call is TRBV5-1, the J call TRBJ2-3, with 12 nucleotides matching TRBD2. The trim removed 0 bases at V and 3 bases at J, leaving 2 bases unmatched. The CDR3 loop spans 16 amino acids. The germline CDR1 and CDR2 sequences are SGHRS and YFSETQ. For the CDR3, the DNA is TGCGCCAGCAGCTTGGCTACTAGCGGGAGGACAGATACGCAGTATTTT. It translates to CASSLATSGRTDTQYF. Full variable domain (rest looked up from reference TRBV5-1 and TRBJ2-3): KAGVTQTPRYLIKTRGQQVTLSCSPISGHRSVSWYQQTPGQGLQFLFEYFSETQRNKGNFPGRFSGRQFSNSRSEMNVSTLELGDSALYLCASSLATSGRTDTQYFGPGTRLTVL.

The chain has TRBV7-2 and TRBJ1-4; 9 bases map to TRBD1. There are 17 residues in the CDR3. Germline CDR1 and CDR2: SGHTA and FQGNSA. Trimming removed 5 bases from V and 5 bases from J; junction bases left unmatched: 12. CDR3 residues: CASSSGGAGTGNEKLFF. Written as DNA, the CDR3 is TGTGCCAGCAGCAGTGGAGGGGCCGGGACAGGGAATGAAAAACTGTTTTTT.

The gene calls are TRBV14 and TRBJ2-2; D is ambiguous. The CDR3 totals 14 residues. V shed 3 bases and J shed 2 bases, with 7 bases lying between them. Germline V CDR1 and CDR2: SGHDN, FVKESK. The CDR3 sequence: CASSHLKNTGELFF. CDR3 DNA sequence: TGTGCCAGCAGCCATCTCAAAAACACCGGGGAGCTGTTTTTT.

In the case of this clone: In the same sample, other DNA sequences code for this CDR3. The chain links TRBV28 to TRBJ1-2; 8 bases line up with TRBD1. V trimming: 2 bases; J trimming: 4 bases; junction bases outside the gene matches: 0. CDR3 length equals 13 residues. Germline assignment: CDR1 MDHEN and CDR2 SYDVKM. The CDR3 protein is CASSLGQGYGYTF. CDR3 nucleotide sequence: TGTGCCAGCAGTTTAGGACAGGGCTATGGCTACACCTTC.

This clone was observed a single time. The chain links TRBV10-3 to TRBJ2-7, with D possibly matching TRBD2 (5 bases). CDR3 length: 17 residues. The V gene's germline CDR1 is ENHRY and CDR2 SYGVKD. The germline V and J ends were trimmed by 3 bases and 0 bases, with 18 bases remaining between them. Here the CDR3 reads CAISDRESGPNSYEQYF. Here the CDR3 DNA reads TGTGCCATCAGTGACCGCGAAAGCGGACCCAACTCCTACGAGCAGTACTTC.

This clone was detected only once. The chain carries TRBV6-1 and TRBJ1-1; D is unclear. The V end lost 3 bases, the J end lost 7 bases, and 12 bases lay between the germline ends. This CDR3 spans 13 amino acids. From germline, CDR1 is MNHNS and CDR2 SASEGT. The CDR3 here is CASSERFLNEAFF. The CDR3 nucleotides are TGTGCCAGCAGTGAGAGGTTTTTAAATGAAGCTTTCTTT.

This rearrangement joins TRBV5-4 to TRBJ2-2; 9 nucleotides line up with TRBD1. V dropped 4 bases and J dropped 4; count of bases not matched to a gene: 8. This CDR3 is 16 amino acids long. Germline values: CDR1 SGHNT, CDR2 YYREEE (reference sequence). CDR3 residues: CASSLYRTGVTGELFF. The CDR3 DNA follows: TGTGCCAGCAGCCTGTACCGGACAGGGGTCACCGGGGAGCTGTTTTTT.

The DNA for the CDR3 is TGTGCCAGCAGCTTGGGACAGTACTCCTACAATGAGCAGTTCTTC. This gives the protein CASSLGQYSYNEQFF. The gene calls are TRBV7-9 and TRBJ2-1; 7 bases are shared with TRBD1. CDR1 and CDR2 from the germline V gene are SEHNR and FQNEAQ (reference sequence). The V gene end was trimmed by 3 bases and the J gene end by 0 bases; junction bases not matched to a gene: 2. This CDR3 comprises 15 residues.

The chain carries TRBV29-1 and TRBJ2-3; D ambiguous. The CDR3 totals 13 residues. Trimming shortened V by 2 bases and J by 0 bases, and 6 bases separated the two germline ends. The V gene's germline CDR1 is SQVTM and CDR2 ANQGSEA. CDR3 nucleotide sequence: TGCAGCGTTGAACAGCTTAGCACAGATACGCAGTATTTT. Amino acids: CSVEQLSTDTQYF.

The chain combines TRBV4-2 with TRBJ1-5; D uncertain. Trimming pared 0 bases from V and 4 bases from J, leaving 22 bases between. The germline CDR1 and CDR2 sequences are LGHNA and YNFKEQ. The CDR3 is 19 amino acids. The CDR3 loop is CASSQEALIDEVGNQPQHF. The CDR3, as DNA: TGTGCCAGCAGCCAAGAGGCCTTAATTGACGAGGTTGGAAATCAGCCCCAGCATTTT.

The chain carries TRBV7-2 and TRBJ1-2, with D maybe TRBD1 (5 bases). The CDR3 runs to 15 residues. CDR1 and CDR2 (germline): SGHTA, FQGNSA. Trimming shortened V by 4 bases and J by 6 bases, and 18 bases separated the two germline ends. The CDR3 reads CASSSVMRGWDGYTF. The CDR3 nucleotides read TGTGCCAGCAGCTCCGTAATGAGGGGCTGGGATGGCTACACCTTC.